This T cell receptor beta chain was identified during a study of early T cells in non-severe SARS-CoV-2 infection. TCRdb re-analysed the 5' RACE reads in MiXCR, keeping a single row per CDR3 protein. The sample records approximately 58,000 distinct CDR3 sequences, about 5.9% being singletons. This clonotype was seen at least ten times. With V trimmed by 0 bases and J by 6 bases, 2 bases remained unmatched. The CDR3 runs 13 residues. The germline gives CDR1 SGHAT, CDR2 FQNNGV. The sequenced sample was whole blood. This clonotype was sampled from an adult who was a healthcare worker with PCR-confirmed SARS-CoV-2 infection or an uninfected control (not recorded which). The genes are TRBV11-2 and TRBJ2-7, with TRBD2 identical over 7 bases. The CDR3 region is CASSLDPSGEQYF. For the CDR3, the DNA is TGTGCCAGCAGCTTAGACCCTAGCGGCGAGCAGTACTTC.